Sequencing of this T cell receptor beta chain was carried out in a study of T cell responses to AZD1222 COVID-19 vaccine. About the study: Pooled together were second doses at about 4 or about 12 weeks.

Study-level points and caveats: Donors skewed white British and female; clonal diversity was possibly underestimated. Spike-specific TCRs gained breadth and depth after people received two AZD1222 doses. Spike as a whole was targeted by vaccine-associated CD4 TCRs, dominant at 160-218 and 743-854.

Regarding this clone: What it recognizes is unknown.

Measured with immunoSEQ multiplex PCR; TCRdb has only the in-frame clones, and not every one. The sample lists under 120,000 clones, more than 90% occurring once. Germline lookup yields CDR1 SGHAT and CDR2 FQNNGV. The CDR3 runs to 16 residues. V dropped 1 base and J dropped 1; count of bases not matched to a gene: 3. The receptor was isolated from an adult in good health. Sequenced here: peripheral blood, sampled on day 0 of AZD1222 vaccination. The chain employs TRBV11-2 and TRBJ1-1; the match to TRBD1 covers 10 bases. The CDR3 DNA follows: TGTGCCAGCAGCTTAGTGACAGGGGGCGCGAACACTGAAGCTTTCTTT. The encoded protein is CASSLVTGGANTEAFF.